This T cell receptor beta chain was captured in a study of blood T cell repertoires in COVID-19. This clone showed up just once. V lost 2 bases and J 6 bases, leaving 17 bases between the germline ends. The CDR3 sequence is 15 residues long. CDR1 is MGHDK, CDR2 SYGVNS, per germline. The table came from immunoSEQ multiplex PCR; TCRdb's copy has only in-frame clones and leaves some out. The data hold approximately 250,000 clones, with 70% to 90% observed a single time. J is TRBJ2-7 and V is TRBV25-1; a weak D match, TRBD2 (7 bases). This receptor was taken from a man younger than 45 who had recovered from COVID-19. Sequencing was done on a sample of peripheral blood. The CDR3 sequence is CASSEHPSRGGEQYF. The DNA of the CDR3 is TGTGCCAGCAGTGAACACCCCTCAAGGGGGGGCGAGCAGTACTTC.